This T cell receptor delta chain was sequenced for a study of Vδ1+ human thymocytes. Thymocytes were sorted as CD3+ TCRVdelta1+ TCRVdelta2- after alphabeta T cell depletion. Sorted Vdelta1+ thymocytes were about 97% to 99.6% pure. Study observations and caveats: In the thymus, TRG and TRD repertoires looked highly polyclonal with Gaussian CDR3 lengths. Bulk repertoire data may be misinterpreted because of unexpected Vdelta2 sequences.

RNA was extracted from the cells and then reverse transcribed. The CDR3 regions were amplified by multiplex PCR from V-gene primers to a constant-region primer. TCRdb re-analyzed the multiplex PCR reads via CATT. The table shows tens of thousands of delta-chain clones, with around 7.4% occurring only once. This clone turned up a few times. Its antigen is unidentified. The length of the CDR3 is 19 residues. The V end was cut by 4 bases, the J end by 0 bases, with 24 bases between. Germline CDR1 reads TSWWSYY; CDR2 reads QGS. The receptor was isolated from a child in the first two years of life who had congenital heart surgery. The sample taken for sequencing was Vdelta1+ gamma-delta thymocytes from the thymus. Noted subset: FACS-sorted CD3+ TCRalphabeta- TCRVdelta1+ TCRVdelta2- thymocytes. The chain carries TRDV1 and TRDJ1; maybe TRDD3 (5 bases). The CDR3 DNA follows: TGTGCTCTTGGGGTCCGGGTCTCCATCCCCCGGGGGGACACCGATAAACTCATCTTT. As protein: CALGVRVSIPRGDTDKLIF.